A selection of T cell receptor beta chains follows, all from one sample in a study of T cells in localized non-small cell lung cancer. The assay was immunoSEQ multiplex PCR, and TCRdb's table has in-frame clones only and misses some. The sample lists around 1,500 clones; roughly 25% were seen once. Material: normal lung tissue next to the tumor, obtained before any cancer treatment. Receptors were obtained from a female donor of 60 years or more with stage I squamous cell lung carcinoma. Both conserved end residues are part of each CDR3. Fields, in order: CDR3 DNA, CDR3 protein, clone size, J gene, V gene, D gene. The D gene is left open where the match is weak. Not all rows give a size; the values are once, few, many and, for expanded clones, a class.

TGTGCCAGCACTACCGGACGGTACACCGGGGAGCTGTTTTTT | CASTTGRYTGELFF | NA | TRBJ2-2 | TRBV25-1 | NA
TGTGCCAGCAGTGAACAGTCATCGGGCTACCAAGAGACCCAGTACTTC | CASSEQSSGYQETQYF | NA | TRBJ2-5 | TRBV25-1 | NA
TGTGCCAGCAGCTCCACGCTCCCGGGACTAGCGGGGGGATGGCAGTACTTC | CASSSTLPGLAGGWQYF | NA | TRBJ2-7 | TRBV11-3 | TRBD2
TGTGCCAGCAGTTACTCGGGGGCCTCCCAAGAGACCCAGTACTTC | CASSYSGASQETQYF | few | TRBJ2-5 | TRBV6-8 | NA
TGTGCCAGCAGCGCCATACAGGGCCCTTCGGACACTGAAGCTTTCTTT | CASSAIQGPSDTEAFF | medium-sized | TRBJ1-1 | TRBV11-3 | NA
TGTGCCAGCAACCAGGGCACTGAAGCTTTCTTT | CASNQGTEAFF | NA | TRBJ1-1 | TRBV6-7 | NA
TGTGCCAGCAGCTTTTCCGGGACTAGCGGGGGGCCCGACAATGAGCAGTTCTTC | CASSFSGTSGGPDNEQFF | medium-sized | TRBJ2-1 | TRBV11-3 | TRBD2
TGTGCCATCAGTGTAAGCAAACAGCTACCCCAGCATTTT | CAISVSKQLPQHF | few | TRBJ1-5 | TRBV6-8 | NA
TGTGCCAGCAGCGTAAAAGCGGGGGGTCTCACAGATACGCAGTATTTT | CASSVKAGGLTDTQYF | NA | TRBJ2-3 | TRBV9 | TRBD2
TGTGCCTGGAGTGTGTCTAGACTAGCGGGGGGGAGGTCAGATACGCAGTATTTT | CAWSVSRLAGGRSDTQYF | NA | TRBJ2-3 | TRBV30 | TRBD2
TGTGCCTGGAGTCCCGGGTCCTACGAGCAGTACTTC | CAWSPGSYEQYF | NA | TRBJ2-7 | TRBV30 | NA
TGTGCCTGTATCGCGACAGTTTCACCCCTCCACTTT | CACIATVSPLHF | NA | TRBJ1-6 | TRBV30 | NA
TGCGCCAGCAGCTTGGCCGGCAGTTGGGAAAAACTGTTTTTT | CASSLAGSWEKLFF | once | TRBJ1-4 | TRBV5-1 | NA
TGTGCCAGCAGCGTCGAGGGACAGTCCTCCTACGAGCAGTACTTC | CASSVEGQSSYEQYF | few | TRBJ2-7 | TRBV11-3 | TRBD1
TGTGCCAGTAGTATGGGGGGACAGGGGCCCGAGCAGTACTTC | CASSMGGQGPEQYF | NA | TRBJ2-7 | TRBV19 | TRBD1
TGTGCCAGTAGTATATCCGACGGACAAGAGACCCAGTACTTC | CASSISDGQETQYF | NA | TRBJ2-5 | TRBV19 | NA
TGTGCCAGCAGCCCACCATTAAGGGCAGCCAACCATCAGCCCCAGCATTTT | CASSPPLRAANHQPQHF | few | TRBJ1-5 | TRBV11-1 | NA
TGTGCCAGCAGCTCGGGACAGGGGGCATCCTACGAGCAGTACTTC | CASSSGQGASYEQYF | few | TRBJ2-7 | TRBV7-5 | NA
TGTGCCAGCAGTACACCCAGGGGAGCCCCTAACTATGGCTACACCTTC | CASSTPRGAPNYGYTF | few | TRBJ1-2 | TRBV28 | NA
TGTGCCAGCTCACAGGACCGTGGGAAAAATGAAAAACTGTTTTTT | CASSQDRGKNEKLFF | few | TRBJ1-4 | TRBV18 | NA
TGTGCCAGCAGCAAAGGAGAGGGGGCGTACACCGGGGAGCTGTTTTTT | CASSKGEGAYTGELFF | few | TRBJ2-2 | TRBV6-8 | TRBD1
TGTGCCAGCAGCGGGGGACCTTTTGCAACTAATGAAAAACTGTTTTTT | CASSGGPFATNEKLFF | few | TRBJ1-4 | TRBV11-3 | NA
TGTGCCAGCAGCCTTGGACAGGGCACTGAAGCTTTCTTT | CASSLGQGTEAFF | few | TRBJ1-1 | TRBV7-1 | TRBD1
TGTGCCACCAGCGGGGGGGAAGCCGAGGGTGAAAAACTGTTTTTT | CATSGGEAEGEKLFF | few | TRBJ1-4 | TRBV15 | NA
TGTGCTAGTGGTTTGGCAGCGGGTGAAGCTTTCTTT | CASGLAAGEAFF | NA | TRBJ1-1 | TRBV12-5 | NA
TGTGCCAGCAGCCCCAGGACTGGGGTTGACGGGGCCAACGTCCTGACTTTC | CASSPRTGVDGANVLTF | NA | TRBJ2-6 | TRBV16 | NA
TGTGCCAGTAGTATAAGTTTCTATCAGCCCCAGCATTTT | CASSISFYQPQHF | few | TRBJ1-5 | TRBV19 | NA
TGTGCCAGCAGCTCAGGGGGCGGGATTCAGCCCCAGCATTTT | CASSSGGGIQPQHF | few | TRBJ1-5 | TRBV11-3 | TRBD1
TGCAGCGTTGAAGAGGAAACAGAAAACACAGATACGCAGTATTTT | CSVEEETENTDTQYF | NA | TRBJ2-3 | TRBV29-1 | NA
TGTGCCAGCTCACCTAGCCGCGGATCTAACTATGGCTACACCTTC | CASSPSRGSNYGYTF | NA | TRBJ1-2 | TRBV18 | NA
TGCGCCAGCAGCTTGGTTAGCGGGGGAAGCACAGATACGCAGTATTTT | CASSLVSGGSTDTQYF | few | TRBJ2-3 | TRBV5-1 | TRBD2
TGTGCCTGGAATTTCCCCGGGAGGGGGAGCAACATGAACACTGAAGCTTTCTTT | CAWNFPGRGSNMNTEAFF | NA | TRBJ1-1 | TRBV30 | NA
TGTGCCACCAGCAGGGTAGGGTTGCTGGCCAAAAACATTCAGTACTTC | CATSRVGLLAKNIQYF | NA | TRBJ2-4 | TRBV15 | NA
TGTGCCAGCAGCGTAGATTCAGGGCAGCCCCAGCATTTT | CASSVDSGQPQHF | few | TRBJ1-5 | TRBV9 | NA
TGTGCCAGCAGCCAAGTGGGCCTCACATTACACGGCTACACCTTC | CASSQVGLTLHGYTF | NA | TRBJ1-2 | TRBV14 | NA
TGTGCCAGCAGTTACTCGGGTACTGGAGCTTTCTTT | CASSYSGTGAFF | few | TRBJ1-1 | TRBV6-8 | NA
TGTGCCTGGAGAATAGGGCTGAACACTGAAGCTTTCTTT | CAWRIGLNTEAFF | NA | TRBJ1-1 | TRBV30 | NA
TGTGCCAGCAGCTTAAGCCCGGGGGACACTGAAGCTTTCTTT | CASSLSPGDTEAFF | medium-sized | TRBJ1-1 | TRBV11-3 | NA
TGTGCCAGTAGTATAGACAACCGTGGGACGGGCTTCTACAATGAGCAGTTCTTC | CASSIDNRGTGFYNEQFF | NA | TRBJ2-1 | TRBV19 | NA
TGTGCCAGCAGCTTAGTAGAAGGTCGAAATTCACCCCTCCACTTT | CASSLVEGRNSPLHF | NA | TRBJ1-6 | TRBV11-3 | NA
TGTGCCTCGGACAGGAGTAATGAAAAACTGTTTTTT | CASDRSNEKLFF | NA | TRBJ1-4 | TRBV30 | TRBD1
TGTGCCAGCAGCTTGGATGGGACAGGGAACCTTTATAGCAATCAGCCCCAGCATTTT | CASSLDGTGNLYSNQPQHF | NA | TRBJ1-5 | TRBV11-3 | TRBD1
TGTGCCTGGAGTCGGGGGTCGGGACGGATGAACACTGAAGCTTTCTTT | CAWSRGSGRMNTEAFF | large | TRBJ1-1 | TRBV30 | NA
TGTGCCAGCAGTTACTCGATGAGGGATATGAACACTGAAGCTTTCTTT | CASSYSMRDMNTEAFF | NA | TRBJ1-1 | TRBV6-8 | NA